This is a list of T cell receptor beta chains from one sample in a study of T cells expressing NK-cell markers. TCRdb reprocessed the 5' RACE reads and keeps a single row for each CDR3 protein, giving no DNA. The sample's table shows 150,000 to 200,000 distinct CDR3 sequences. Sequenced sample: blood T cells: a sorted CD56 or NKG2C T cell subset, CD4+ or CD8+ T cells, or bulk PBMC T cells (not recorded which). The source of these receptors is a woman between 18 and 70 years old in good health. Both conserved end residues are part of each CDR3.

v_gene: TRBV12-3/TRBV12-4; j_gene: TRBJ2-7; CDR3aa: CASSFQWWGGDSYEQYF
v_gene: TRBV7-2; j_gene: TRBJ1-5; CDR3aa: CASSLSDMIYQPQHF
v_gene: TRBV20-1; j_gene: TRBJ2-1; CDR3aa: CSARFGAEQFF
v_gene: TRBV7-9; j_gene: TRBJ2-1; CDR3aa: CASSLEAGAHEQFF
v_gene: TRBV15; j_gene: TRBJ2-1; CDR3aa: CATSRDAGRDYNEQFF
v_gene: TRBV25-1; j_gene: TRBJ1-6; CDR3aa: CASSETGTGTNSPLHF
v_gene: TRBV15; j_gene: TRBJ2-7; CDR3aa: CATSTGTRGFYEQYF
v_gene: TRBV7-2; j_gene: TRBJ2-1; CDR3aa: CASSLFGLAGAVNEQFF
v_gene: TRBV20-1; j_gene: TRBJ1-2; CDR3aa: CSAQQGANYGYTF
v_gene: TRBV25-1; j_gene: TRBJ1-1; CDR3aa: CASQHATEAFF
v_gene: TRBV12-3/TRBV12-4; j_gene: TRBJ2-1; CDR3aa: CASSSSGGAEQFF
v_gene: TRBV6-1; j_gene: TRBJ2-1; CDR3aa: CASGGWDEQFF
v_gene: TRBV5-1; j_gene: TRBJ2-1; CDR3aa: CASSLADRATDEQFF
v_gene: TRBV12-3/TRBV12-4; j_gene: TRBJ2-6; CDR3aa: CASREAGANVLTF
v_gene: TRBV6-1; j_gene: TRBJ1-1; CDR3aa: CASSKDRVNTEAFF
v_gene: TRBV5-1; j_gene: TRBJ2-2; CDR3aa: CASSPSGTGELFF
v_gene: TRBV28; j_gene: TRBJ2-2; CDR3aa: CASSLGDLARELFF
v_gene: TRBV2; j_gene: TRBJ1-1; CDR3aa: CASRRALGLNTEAFF
v_gene: TRBV5-1; j_gene: TRBJ2-1; CDR3aa: CASSTTGNHEQFF
v_gene: TRBV18; j_gene: TRBJ1-1; CDR3aa: CASSPRGITEAFF
v_gene: TRBV27; j_gene: TRBJ1-5; CDR3aa: CASSPTIGGWRNQPQHF